These 23 T cell receptor beta chains originate from one sample sequenced in a study of CD8+ T cells in alopecia areata. Treatment: oral pan-JAK inhibitor, 5-10 mg twice daily. As the sequencing template, cDNA was produced by extracting RNA and reverse transcribing it. Produced via immunoSEQ multiplex PCR; TCRdb's table is partial and in-frame only. The sample consists of about 39,000 clones, about two thirds of them appearing once. The input for sequencing was CD8+ T cells sorted from blood, taken at week 4, from a patient treated with tofacitinib. These receptors were obtained from a human donor with alopecia areata.

The chain joins TRBV5-6 to TRBJ2-2, with a tentative D call TRBD2 (6 bases). Looked up from germline, CDR1 is SGHDT and CDR2 is YYEEEE. The CDR3 contains 15 residues. V lost 2 bases, J lost 1 base, and 9 bases lay in between. The CDR3 is CASSLGGRNTGELFF. DNA for the CDR3: TGTGCCAGCAGCTTAGGAGGGAGGAACACCGGGGAGCTGTTTTTT.

This chain uses TRBV4-3 with TRBJ1-2; D is ambiguous. This CDR3 region has 13 residues. Trimming shortened V by 0 bases and J by 8 bases, and 10 bases separated the two germline ends. Per germline, CDR1 LGHNA and CDR2 YSLEER. For the CDR3, the DNA is TGCGCCAGCAGCCAAGACGGCCGGGAGGGCTACACCTTC. Encoded protein: CASSQDGREGYTF.

The chain carries TRBV29-1 and TRBJ2-3, with D maybe TRBD2 (6 bases). The germline gives CDR1 SQVTM, CDR2 ANQGSEA. This CDR3 contains 15 residues. Between the trimmed V and J ends, which lost 2 bases and 3 bases, there was a span of 15 bases. The CDR3 loop is CSVEFVYRGTDTQYF. CDR3 sequence (DNA): TGCAGCGTTGAATTTGTGTACCGGGGGACAGATACGCAGTATTTT.

V is TRBV30 and J is TRBJ1-1; TRBD1 might be the D (5 bases). Germline-derived CDR1 and CDR2 are GTSNPN and SVGIG (reference sequence). The CDR3 has 13 amino acids. With 2 bases removed from V and 1 base from J, the gap between germline ends came to 8 bases. DNA of the CDR3: TGTGCCTGGAGTCAAGACAGGAACACTGAAGCTTTCTTT. The encoded protein is CAWSQDRNTEAFF.

The chain joins TRBV4-3 to TRBJ1-2; D not resolved. The CDR3 extends over 14 amino acids. Germline assignment: CDR1 LGHNA and CDR2 YSLEER. The V and J ends lost 0 bases and 8 bases respectively, with 13 bases between them. In DNA, the CDR3 is TGCGCCAGCAGCCAAGATTCAACAGCGCACGGCTACACCTTC. Amino acid sequence: CASSQDSTAHGYTF.

This clone has more than one count but fewer than ten. The chain couples TRBV2 to TRBJ2-7, with 9 bases aligning to TRBD2. The CDR3 consists of 14 residues. Germline loops: CDR1 SNHLY, CDR2 FYNNEI. J lost 3 bases, V lost 4 bases, and 4 bases had no gene match. The CDR3 protein is CASSVAGDLYEQYF. The CDR3 DNA is TGTGCCAGCAGTGTAGCGGGGGACCTCTACGAGCAGTACTTC.

The V call is TRBV30, the J call TRBJ1-5; perhaps TRBD1 as D (5 bases). The CDR3 totals 14 residues. The V gene's germline CDR1 is GTSNPN and CDR2 SVGIG (reference sequence). The V and J ends lost 0 bases and 3 bases respectively, with 9 bases between them. The CDR3 nucleotides read TGTGCCTGGAGTGTACGACAGAACAATCAGCCCCAGCATTTT. It is translated as CAWSVRQNNQPQHF.

The chain employs TRBV30 and TRBJ1-1; TRBD1 might be the D (5 bases). Germline lookup yields CDR1 GTSNPN and CDR2 SVGIG (reference sequence). V was cut by 2 bases and J by 3 bases, with 10 bases left in between. CDR3 size: 13 residues. The CDR3 DNA is TGTGCCTGGAGTTCAGGGTCCGACACTGAAGCTTTCTTT. It translates to CAWSSGSDTEAFF.

The J gene is TRBJ1-4, the V gene TRBV29-1, with 7 bases identical to TRBD1. With V trimmed by 4 bases and J by 8 bases, 7 bases remained unmatched. CDR1 and CDR2 (germline): SQVTM, ANQGSEA. The CDR3 is 13 residues long. Here the CDR3 reads CSVVTGDSEKLFF. In nucleotides, the CDR3 is TGCAGCGTTGTAACAGGGGACTCGGAAAAACTGTTTTTT.

The chain joins TRBV29-1 to TRBJ1-1; D is unclear. There are 14 residues in the CDR3. Per germline, CDR1 SQVTM and CDR2 ANQGSEA. Trimming stripped 4 bases from V and 2 bases from J, with 14 bases between. The CDR3 sequence is CSVGGVWGNTEAFF. DNA for the CDR3: TGCAGCGTTGGGGGAGTTTGGGGAAACACTGAAGCTTTCTTT.

V is TRBV7-3 and J is TRBJ2-1; 10 nucleotides align to TRBD1. The CDR3 spans 15 residues. CDR1 is SGHTA, CDR2 FQGTGA, per germline. The ends lost 3 bases at V and 9 bases at J; junction bases unmatched: 8. CDR3 sequence reads: CASSLGQGSVGEQFF. The CDR3 DNA sequence: TGTGCCAGCAGCTTGGGACAGGGGTCTGTAGGTGAGCAGTTCTTC.

This clone was recorded only once. V is TRBV9 and J is TRBJ2-7, with TRBD2 matching over 7 bases. The CDR3 is 15 amino acids. V trimming: 0 bases; J trimming: 6 bases; junction bases outside the gene matches: 9. Germline V gene lookup returns CDR1 SGDLS and CDR2 YYNGEE. In DNA form, the CDR3 reads TGTGCCAGCAGCGTAGGAGCGGGGCAACACGGCGAGCAGTACTTC. This sequence encodes CASSVGAGQHGEQYF.

This chain joins TRBV7-3 and TRBJ2-3, with 7 nucleotides matching TRBD1. The CDR3 runs 15 residues. Per germline, CDR1 SGHTA and CDR2 FQGTGA. Trimming cost V 5 bases and J 3 bases; bases outside gene matches: 8. The CDR3 sequence: CASSPRQGGTDTQYF. CDR3 sequence (DNA): TGTGCCAGCAGCCCCCGACAGGGTGGGACAGATACGCAGTATTTT.

V gene TRBV6-6 combines with J gene TRBJ2-4; a possible D gene is TRBD1 (6 bases). The CDR3 contains 12 residues. Germline CDR1 and CDR2: MNHNY and SVGAGI (reference sequence). V lost 6 bases and J lost 5, with 8 bases in between. CDR3 in DNA: TGTGCCAGCAGGCCAGGGGAAAACATTCAGTACTTC. Amino acid sequence: CASRPGENIQYF.

The chain employs TRBV25-1 and TRBJ2-5; unclear D gene. The closer fit of TRBJ2-7 to the DNA end suggests the J call may be wrong. The CDR3 runs 11 residues. CDR1 is MGHDK and CDR2 is SYGVNS in the germline V gene. CDR3 amino acids: CATTESYEQYF. The CDR3 bases are TGTGCCACCACGGAATCCTACGAGCAGTACTTC.

This clone was counted only a few times. The J gene is TRBJ1-1, the V gene TRBV29-1; TRBD1 agrees at 10 bases. The germline CDR1 and CDR2 sequences are SQVTM and ANQGSEA. With V trimmed by 6 bases and J by 4 bases, 11 bases remained unmatched. There are 15 residues in the CDR3. For the CDR3, the DNA is TGCAGCGTACAGCCCCCGACAGGGGGCTCCACTGAAGCTTTCTTT. This encodes CSVQPPTGGSTEAFF.

The chain employs TRBV29-1 and TRBJ2-1; unclear D gene. This CDR3 has 15 residues. Germline V gene sequence: CDR1 SQVTM, CDR2 ANQGSEA. Deletions cut 0 bases from V and 4 bases from J, with 13 bases between. The CDR3 DNA is TGCAGCGTTGAAGACGGGCAGGCTGTATACAATGAGCAGTTCTTC. Translated, it gives CSVEDGQAVYNEQFF.

The J gene is TRBJ1-1, the V gene TRBV9; possibly TRBD1 for D (6 bases). V gave up 3 bases and J gave up 1 base, with 13 bases separating them. Germline V gives CDR1 SGDLS, CDR2 YYNGEE. The CDR3 covers 15 residues. The CDR3 DNA reads TGTGCCAGCAGCGCCAACAAACAGGGGAACACTGAAGCTTTCTTT. Its translation is CASSANKQGNTEAFF.

This clone has more than one count but fewer than ten. The gene calls are TRBV4-3 and TRBJ2-5; possibly TRBD1 for D (6 bases). The V gene lost 2 bases and the J gene lost 4 bases, with 17 bases spanning the gap. The CDR3 extends over 16 amino acids. Germline CDR1 reads LGHNA; CDR2 reads YSLEER. CDR3 DNA: TGCGCCAGCAGCCAAAGTTCGCAGGGGACGGGAGAGACCCAGTACTTC. It translates to CASSQSSQGTGETQYF.

J is TRBJ2-3 and V is TRBV25-1; a possible D gene is TRBD2 (6 bases). There are 14 residues in the CDR3. Trimming stripped 6 bases from V and 2 bases from J, with 12 bases between. The V gene's germline CDR1 is MGHDK and CDR2 SYGVNS. CDR3 nucleotides: TGTGCCAGCAGCCCCGGGACTTTCACAGATACGCAGTATTTT. As protein: CASSPGTFTDTQYF. Combining the CDR3 with reference TRBV25-1 and TRBJ2-3 gives the whole variable domain EADIYQTPRYLVIGTGKKITLECSQTMGHDKMYWYQQDPGMELHLIHYSYGVNSTEKGDLSSESTVSRIRTEHFPLTLESARPSHTSQYLCASSPGTFTDTQYFGPGTRLTVL.

Note on this clone: At one of its ends the junction is not consistent with the germline gene, which may arise from a read error. The CDR3 DNA follows: TGTGCCAGCAGCCTAGGGGCTAATTCACCCCTCCACTTT. Translation: CASSLGANSPLHF. The chain joins TRBV13 to TRBJ1-6, with D perhaps TRBD1 (5 bases). The CDR3 consists of 13 residues. Looked up from germline, CDR1 is PRHDT and CDR2 is FYEKMQ (reference sequence).

The V call is TRBV4-3, the J call TRBJ2-7; 9 bases match TRBD1. The germline CDR1 and CDR2 sequences are LGHNA and YSLEER. V was clipped by 0 bases and J by 3 bases; unmatched bases: 3. The CDR3 sequence is 15 residues long. The CDR3 spells CASSQDLGQGYEQYF. DNA for the CDR3: TGCGCCAGCAGCCAAGATCTGGGACAGGGCTACGAGCAGTACTTC.

The chain uses TRBV7-9 and TRBJ2-5; tentatively, D is TRBD2 (5 bases). The V end was cut by 6 bases, the J end by 1 base, with 12 bases between. The CDR3 runs 14 residues. CDR1 and CDR2 (germline): SEHNR, FQNEAQ (reference sequence). The CDR3 DNA reads as TGTGCCAGCAGACTTAGCGTTACCCAAGAGACCCAGTACTTC. Translated: CASRLSVTQETQYF.